These 9 T cell receptor beta chains were all obtained from the same sample, sequenced in a study of blood T cell repertoires in COVID-19. Produced via immunoSEQ multiplex PCR; TCRdb's table is partial and in-frame only. The sample carries approximately 200,000 clones, 89% recorded once. Input material: PBMCs or T cells enriched from blood (not recorded which). The origin of the receptors is a middle-aged woman with acute COVID-19.

The V gene is TRBV5-1, the J gene TRBJ1-1, with D unresolved. Trimming took 5 bases from V and 3 from J, leaving 17 bases between them. In germline, CDR1 is SGHRS, CDR2 YFSETQ. CDR3 length equals 15 residues. The CDR3 nucleotides read TGCGCCAGCAGATATGTCGAGGGATACGACACTGAAGCTTTCTTT. Protein: CASRYVEGYDTEAFF. Drawing the rest from reference TRBV5-1 and TRBJ1-1, the complete variable domain is KAGVTQTPRYLIKTRGQQVTLSCSPISGHRSVSWYQQTPGQGLQFLFEYFSETQRNKGNFPGRFSGRQFSNSRSEMNVSTLELGDSALYLCASRYVEGYDTEAFFGQGTRLTVV.

The V call is TRBV5-1, the J call TRBJ1-6; 7 nucleotides line up with TRBD1. This CDR3 has 13 residues. CDR1 SGHRS and CDR2 YFSETQ come from the germline V gene. V gave up 4 bases and J gave up 6 bases; unmatched junction bases: 1. In nucleotides, the CDR3 is TGCGCCAGCAGCGCAGGGGGTAATTCACCCCTCCACTTT. Its protein product is CASSAGGNSPLHF.

The chain has TRBV7-2 and TRBJ2-3; TRBD2 agrees at 9 bases. The V gene's germline CDR1 is SGHTA and CDR2 FQGNSA. Trimming at V came to 5 bases and at J to 5 bases, leaving 2 bases not matched to a gene. The CDR3 is made up of 13 amino acids. The CDR3 nucleotides are TGTGCCAGCAGCCGTAGCGGGAGAGATACGCAGTATTTT. Its protein product is CASSRSGRDTQYF.

This clone was seen more than once but under ten times. V and J are TRBV11-3 and TRBJ2-1; 7 bases map to TRBD2. This CDR3 contains 16 residues. Trimming took 0 bases from V and 0 from J; bases not matched to a gene: 2. Germline assignment: CDR1 SGHNT and CDR2 YENEEA. The CDR3 DNA reads as TGTGCCAGCAGCTTAGAGGGCGGGAGCTCCTACAATGAGCAGTTCTTC. Its translation is CASSLEGGSSYNEQFF.

On this clone itself: Additional DNA sequences in this sample encode the identical CDR3. The chain has TRBV7-9 and TRBJ1-5; perhaps TRBD1 as D (5 bases). V was trimmed by 3 bases and J by 1 base, leaving 7 bases between them. Germline CDR1 reads SEHNR; CDR2 reads FQNEAQ (reference sequence). The CDR3 has 14 amino acids. CDR3 protein: CASSLRGSNQPQHF. DNA for the CDR3: TGTGCCAGCAGCTTGCGGGGGAGCAATCAGCCCCAGCATTTT. The full variable domain, in which reference TRBV7-9 and TRBJ1-5 provide the parts outside the CDR3, is DTGVSQNPRHKITKRGQNVTFRCDPISEHNRLYWYRQTLGQGPEFLTYFQNEAQLEKSRLLSDRFSAERPKGSFSTLEIQRTEQGDSAMYLCASSLRGSNQPQHFGDGTRLSIL.

The V and J genes are TRBV5-6 and TRBJ2-1, with D possibly TRBD1 on 5 matching bases. V shed 4 bases and J shed 4 bases, with 9 bases lying between them. Germline V lookup: CDR1 SGHDT, CDR2 YYEEEE. This CDR3 is 13 amino acids long. In DNA form, the CDR3 reads TGTGCCAGCAGCCTGGACATTTACAATGAGCAGTTCTTC. It translates to CASSLDIYNEQFF. Full variable domain (rest looked up from reference TRBV5-6 and TRBJ2-1): DAGVTQSPTHLIKTRGQQVTLRCSPKSGHDTVSWYQQALGQGPQFIFQYYEEEERQRGNFPDRFSGHQFPNYSSELNVNALLLGDSALYLCASSLDIYNEQFFGPGTRLTVL.

The chain carries TRBV2 and TRBJ1-5, with 8 bases aligning to TRBD1. Per germline, CDR1 SNHLY and CDR2 FYNNEI. The junction had 10 bases not matched to a gene; V was cut back by 3 bases and J by 3 bases. The CDR3 sequence is 17 residues long. Written as DNA, the CDR3 is TGTGCCAGCAGTGATGATTGGACAGGGCGGCCCAATCAGCCCCAGCATTTT. This sequence encodes CASSDDWTGRPNQPQHF.

CDR3 sequence reads: CAWSGKGQPIGYGYTF. The CDR3, as DNA: TGTGCCTGGAGTGGGAAGGGACAGCCGATCGGCTATGGCTACACCTTC. The chain joins TRBV30 to TRBJ1-2, with 7 bases lining up with TRBD1. V shed 1 base, J shed 4 bases, and the junction held 12 bases outside the gene matches. CDR1 and CDR2 from the germline V gene are GTSNPN and SVGIG (reference sequence). The CDR3 consists of 16 residues.

The chain combines TRBV4-1 with TRBJ1-4; D uncertain. Trimming shortened V by 5 bases and J by 13 bases, and 8 bases separated the two germline ends. The CDR3 sequence is 10 residues long. Per germline, CDR1 MGHRA and CDR2 YSYEKL. The CDR3 nucleotides are TGCGCCAGCAGCAATACGAGACTGTTTTTT. Residues: CASSNTRLFF.